This record concerns one T cell receptor (beta chain) sequence. No antigen is known for it. The record originates from a study of naive and memory T cell subsets. An equimolar mix of two oligonucleotides served as the beta constant-region primer for TRBC1 and TRBC2. The ligated cDNA underwent four PCR rounds using SP2 and nested alpha and beta constant-region primers. A 12-nucleotide UMI and the SP2 primer were added to the cDNA 3' end by oligonucleotide ligation. Each CDR3 protein is one row after TCRdb ran MiXCR on the UMI-ligation and nested PCR reads. The sample holds 100,000 to 150,000 distinct CDR3 sequences, just over 35% seen once. Study-level findings and limits: In naive cells, over 85% of TCR sequences were seen only once. In CD4 and CD8 cells, diversity dropped from naive through EMRA.

Cells stained for CD3, CD4, CD8, CD45RA and CD27 were sorted into four subsets. After removal of 5 bases from V and 10 bases from J, the junction contained 8 bases not matched to a gene. Per germline, CDR1 MDHEN and CDR2 SYDVKM. The CDR3 length is 13 residues. Sequenced input: central memory CD4+ T cells from blood. This rearrangement joins TRBV28 to TRBJ2-1, with 7 nucleotides matching TRBD1. This TCR was sampled from a human donor in good health. The CDR3 sequence: CASSRRGRHEQFF. CDR3 nucleotide sequence: TGTGCCAGCAGTCGTAGGGGGCGGCACGAGCAGTTCTTC.